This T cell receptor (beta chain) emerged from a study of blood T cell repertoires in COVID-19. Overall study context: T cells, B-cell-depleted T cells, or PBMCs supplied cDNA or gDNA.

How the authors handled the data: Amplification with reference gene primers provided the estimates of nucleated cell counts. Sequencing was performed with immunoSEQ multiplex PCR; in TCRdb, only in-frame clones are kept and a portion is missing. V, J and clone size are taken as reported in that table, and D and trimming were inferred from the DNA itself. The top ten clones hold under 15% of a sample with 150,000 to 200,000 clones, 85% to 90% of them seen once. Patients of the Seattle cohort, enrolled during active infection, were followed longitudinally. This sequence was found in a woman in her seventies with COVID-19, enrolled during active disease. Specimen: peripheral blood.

The CDR3 nucleotides read TGTGCCAGCAGTCCCGGACAGGGGGGAAACACCATATATTTT. Translated, it gives CASSPGQGGNTIYF. The rearrangement links TRBV28 to TRBJ1-3, with 9 bases identical to TRBD1. V lost 5 bases, J lost 4 bases, and 3 bases stayed unmatched. The CDR3 is 14 residues long. In germline, CDR1 is MDHEN, CDR2 SYDVKM.